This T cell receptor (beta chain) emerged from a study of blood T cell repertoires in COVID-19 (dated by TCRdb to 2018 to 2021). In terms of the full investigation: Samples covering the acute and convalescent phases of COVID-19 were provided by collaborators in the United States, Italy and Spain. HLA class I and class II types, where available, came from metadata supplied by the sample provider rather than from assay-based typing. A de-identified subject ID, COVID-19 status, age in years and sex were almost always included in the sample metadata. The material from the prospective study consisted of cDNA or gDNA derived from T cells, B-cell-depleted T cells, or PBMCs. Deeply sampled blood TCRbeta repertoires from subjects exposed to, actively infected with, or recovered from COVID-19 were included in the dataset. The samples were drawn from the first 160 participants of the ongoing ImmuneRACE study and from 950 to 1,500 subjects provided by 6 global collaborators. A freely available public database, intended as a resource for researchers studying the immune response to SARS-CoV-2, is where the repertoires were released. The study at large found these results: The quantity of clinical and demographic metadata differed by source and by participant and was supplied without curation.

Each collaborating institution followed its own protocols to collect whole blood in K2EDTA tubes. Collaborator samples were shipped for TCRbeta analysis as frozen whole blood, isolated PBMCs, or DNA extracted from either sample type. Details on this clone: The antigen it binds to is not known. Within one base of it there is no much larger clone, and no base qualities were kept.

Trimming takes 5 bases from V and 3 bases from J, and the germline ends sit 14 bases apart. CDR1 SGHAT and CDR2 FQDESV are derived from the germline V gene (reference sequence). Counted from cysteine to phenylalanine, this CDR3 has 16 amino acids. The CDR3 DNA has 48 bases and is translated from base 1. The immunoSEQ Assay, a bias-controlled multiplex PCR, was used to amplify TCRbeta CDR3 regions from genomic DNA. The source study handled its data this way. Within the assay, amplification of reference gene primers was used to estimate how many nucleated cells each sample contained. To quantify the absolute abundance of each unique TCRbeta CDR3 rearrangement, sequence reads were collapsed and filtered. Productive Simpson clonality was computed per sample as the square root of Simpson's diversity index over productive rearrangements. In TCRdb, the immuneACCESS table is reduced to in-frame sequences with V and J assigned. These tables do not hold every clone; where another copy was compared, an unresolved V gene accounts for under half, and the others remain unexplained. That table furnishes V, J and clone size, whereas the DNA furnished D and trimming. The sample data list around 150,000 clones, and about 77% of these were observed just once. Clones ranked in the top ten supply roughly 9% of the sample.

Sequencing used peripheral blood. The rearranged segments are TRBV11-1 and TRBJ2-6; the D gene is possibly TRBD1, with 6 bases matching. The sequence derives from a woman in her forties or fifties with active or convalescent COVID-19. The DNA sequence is TGTGCCAGCAGCCGGAACGCAGGGGTTGGGGCCAACGTCCTGACTTTC. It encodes CASSRNAGVGANVLTF.